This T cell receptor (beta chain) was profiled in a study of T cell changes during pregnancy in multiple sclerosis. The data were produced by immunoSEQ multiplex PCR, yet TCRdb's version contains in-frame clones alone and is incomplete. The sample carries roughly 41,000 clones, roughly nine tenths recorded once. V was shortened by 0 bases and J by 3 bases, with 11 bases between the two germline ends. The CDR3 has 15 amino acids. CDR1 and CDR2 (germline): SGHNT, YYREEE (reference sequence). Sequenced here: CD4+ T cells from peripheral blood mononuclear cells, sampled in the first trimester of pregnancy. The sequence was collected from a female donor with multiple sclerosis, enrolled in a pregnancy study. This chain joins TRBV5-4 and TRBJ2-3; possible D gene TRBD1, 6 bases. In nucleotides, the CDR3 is TGTGCCAGCAGCTTGGGAGGGGGTTCGACAGATACGCAGTATTTT. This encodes CASSLGGGSTDTQYF.